The text below deals with one T cell receptor beta chain. The data were produced by immunoSEQ multiplex PCR, yet TCRdb's version contains in-frame clones alone and is incomplete. The sample carries hundreds of thousands of clones, 82% recorded once. This sample is drawn from a study of control samples from healthy donors and cancer patients. The V end lost 4 bases, the J end lost 4 bases, and 18 bases lay between the germline ends. The CDR3 covers 16 residues. From germline, CDR1 is SGDLS and CDR2 YYNGEE. The rearrangement joins TRBV9 to TRBJ1-3; tentatively, D is TRBD1 (5 bases). This TCR was recovered from a woman aged 55 to 70 with lung cancer. The sequenced sample was PBMCs. In DNA, the CDR3 is TGTGCCAGCAGCCAGGAGGGGCGTCGTGGCGGAAACACCATATATTTT. Translated: CASSQEGRRGGNTIYF.